One sample yielded the 19 T cell receptor beta chains listed below, sequenced in a study of CD8 T cells in Susac syndrome. cDNA came from roughly 0.53 to 1 ug RNA primed by random hexamers. TCRdb re-called the immunoSEQ multiplex PCR reads through MiXCR, storing one row per CDR3 protein. The table shows over 350,000 distinct CDR3 sequences, with approximately 85% occurring only once. Sequencing input: CD8+ T cells from PBMCs. These receptors were obtained from a human donor with multiple sclerosis.

The chain is built from TRBV7-2 and TRBJ2-1; possibly TRBD2 for D (6 bases). The V gene's germline CDR1 is SGHTA and CDR2 FQGNSA. The CDR3 spans 19 residues. V was cut by 1 base and J by 2 bases, with 21 bases left in between. The CDR3 loop is CASSLDPPSSGVTYNEQFF. The CDR3 coding sequence is TGTGCCAGCAGCTTAGACCCTCCTTCATCGGGAGTCACCTACAATGAGCAGTTCTTC.

This rearrangement joins TRBV7-9 to TRBJ2-7; no clear D. Germline V gene sequence: CDR1 SEHNR, CDR2 FQNEAQ (reference sequence). Trimming cost V 5 bases and J 6 bases, with 8 bases left between them. The CDR3 is 11 residues long. In DNA form, the CDR3 reads TGTGCCAGCAGCCCCATTGGCGAGCAGTACTTC. Translated: CASSPIGEQYF.

This chain joins TRBV3-1 and TRBJ2-5; D is unresolved. Looked up from germline, CDR1 is LGHDT and CDR2 is YNNKEL (reference sequence). The CDR3 extends over 17 amino acids. Trimming cost V 3 bases and J 3 bases, with 20 bases left between them. CDR3 residues: CASSHPDENYEEETQYF. Here the CDR3 DNA reads TGTGCCAGCAGCCACCCCGACGAAAACTACGAGGAAGAGACCCAGTACTTC.

The rearrangement uses TRBV25-1 and TRBJ2-2, with 7 bases that match TRBD1. V lost 0 bases and J lost 3; bases outside the gene matches: 7. Germline V gene data show CDR1 as MGHDK and CDR2 as SYGVNS. The CDR3 has 17 residues. The CDR3: CASSEYFPGQDTGELFF. CDR3 nucleotide sequence: TGTGCCAGCAGTGAATACTTCCCAGGACAGGACACCGGGGAGCTGTTTTTT. Complete variable domain (other parts from reference TRBV25-1 and TRBJ2-2): EADIYQTPRYLVIGTGKKITLECSQTMGHDKMYWYQQDPGMELHLIHYSYGVNSTEKGDLSSESTVSRIRTEHFPLTLESARPSHTSQYLCASSEYFPGQDTGELFFGEGSRLTVL.

The chain combines TRBV20-1 with TRBJ2-7, with D uncertain. The CDR3 length is 15 residues. The germline gives CDR1 DFQATT, CDR2 SNEGSKA (reference sequence). V dropped 0 bases and J dropped 0 bases, with 12 bases sitting between them. The CDR3 region is CSARDVRQASYEQYF. The DNA of the CDR3 is TGCAGTGCTAGAGATGTTAGGCAGGCCTCCTACGAGCAGTACTTC.

The chain joins TRBV5-5 to TRBJ1-1; 7 bases fit TRBD1. This CDR3 region has 14 residues. CDR1 is SGHKS and CDR2 is YYEKEE in the germline V gene (reference sequence). The V segment lost 0 bases and the J segment 4 bases; nucleotides outside the gene matches: 3. This CDR3 reads CASSLGDSPTEAFF. The CDR3 nucleotides are TGTGCCAGCAGCTTGGGGGACAGCCCCACTGAAGCTTTCTTT. The variable domain in full, completed from reference TRBV5-5 and TRBJ1-1, reads DAGVTQSPTHLIKTRGQQVTLRCSPISGHKSVSWYQQVLGQGPQFIFQYYEKEERGRGNFPDRFSARQFPNYSSELNVNALLLGDSALYLCASSLGDSPTEAFFGQGTRLTVV.

The chain is built from TRBV6-1 and TRBJ2-4; TRBD1 agrees at 10 bases. The CDR3 is 18 residues long. The trim removed 0 bases at V and 4 bases at J, leaving 9 bases unmatched. The V gene's germline CDR1 is MNHNS and CDR2 SASEGT. CDR3 residues: CASSEAGDRGPDKNIQYF. As DNA, the CDR3 is TGTGCCAGCAGTGAAGCGGGAGACAGGGGGCCGGATAAAAACATTCAGTACTTC.

This chain connects TRBV29-1 to TRBJ2-7; D gene ambiguous. Germline V CDR1 and CDR2: SQVTM, ANQGSEA. The CDR3 is 12 residues long. V dropped 6 bases and J dropped 2 bases, with 11 bases sitting between them. CDR3 nucleotide sequence: TGCAGCGTCGTCCTAGGGACCTACGAGCAGTACTTC. Amino acid sequence: CSVVLGTYEQYF.

The rearrangement uses TRBV5-6 and TRBJ1-1; D is undetermined. Germline CDR1 reads SGHDT; CDR2 reads YYEEEE. The CDR3 sequence is 15 residues long. The V end was cut by 0 bases, the J end by 0 bases, with 9 bases between. CDR3 DNA sequence: TGTGCCAGCAGCTTGGCCGGAGACTTGAACACTGAAGCTTTCTTT. Encoded protein: CASSLAGDLNTEAFF.

This clonotype was recorded a few times. V and J are TRBV27 and TRBJ2-7, with D possibly matching TRBD1 (7 bases). Trimming removed 3 bases from V and 2 bases from J, with 14 bases in between. Looked up from germline, CDR1 is MNHEY and CDR2 is SMNVEV (reference sequence). The CDR3 is made up of 15 amino acids. The CDR3 bases are TGTGCCAGCAGTTTGGAGGGGGCTTTTCCCTACGAGCAGTACTTC. Translation: CASSLEGAFPYEQYF.

This clonotype was counted once. The genes are TRBV4-1 and TRBJ2-4, with TRBD1 matching 10 bases. This CDR3 region has 20 residues. V shed 1 base, J shed 9 bases, and the junction held 21 bases outside the gene matches. Per the germline V gene, CDR1 is MGHRA and CDR2 is YSYEKL. CDR3 bases: TGCGCCAGCAGCCAAGTGATATTCCTCCGACAGGGGGCGGCCTACGCCATTCAGTACTTC. Residues: CASSQVIFLRQGAAYAIQYF.

This clonotype has a handful of counts. The rearrangement uses TRBV5-4 and TRBJ2-3, with D unresolved. V was trimmed by 7 bases and J by 6 bases, leaving 15 bases between them. This CDR3 is 13 amino acids long. Germline V gives CDR1 SGHNT, CDR2 YYREEE (reference sequence). In nucleotides, the CDR3 is TGTGCCAGCGGGGTGGCACTCCTGGATACGCAGTATTTT. Translated, it gives CASGVALLDTQYF.

The gene calls are TRBV27 and TRBJ2-1; D is unresolved. Trimming took 5 bases from V and 7 from J, leaving 9 bases between them. Germline V gene data show CDR1 as MNHEY and CDR2 as SMNVEV (reference sequence). CDR3 length equals 12 residues. The CDR3: CASSITPNEQFF. The CDR3 coding sequence is TGTGCCAGCAGTATAACTCCTAATGAGCAGTTCTTC.

The rearrangement links TRBV28 to TRBJ1-1; TRBD1 matches 8 bases. Germline CDR1 reads MDHEN; CDR2 reads SYDVKM. The CDR3 length is 18 residues. After removal of 5 bases from V and 0 bases from J, the junction contained 14 bases not matched to a gene. This CDR3 reads CASSPFADRGGLNTEAFF. For the CDR3, the DNA is TGTGCCAGCAGTCCCTTCGCCGACAGGGGCGGGTTGAACACTGAAGCTTTCTTT.

CDR3 DNA sequence: TGTGCCAGCAGTCCGGACAGGGTTGGGCAGCCCCAGCATTTT. Its translation: CASSPDRVGQPQHF. V gene TRBV27 combines with J gene TRBJ1-5; TRBD1 aligns across 8 bases. Trimming removed 5 bases from V and 7 bases from J; junction bases left unmatched: 7. The CDR3 is 14 amino acids. Germline CDR1 MNHEY, CDR2 SMNVEV (reference sequence).

The gene calls are TRBV7-9 and TRBJ2-7; D tentatively reads TRBD1 or TRBD2 (5 bases each). V lost 4 bases and J 3 bases, leaving 16 bases between the germline ends. The germline V gene encodes CDR1 SEHNR and CDR2 FQNEAQ (reference sequence). The CDR3 loop spans 15 amino acids. The CDR3, as DNA: TGTGCCAGCAGCTCCCCCCTAGATGGGGGCTACGAGCAGTACTTC. This sequence encodes CASSSPLDGGYEQYF.

V gene TRBV28 combines with J gene TRBJ1-2; 7 bases fit TRBD1. The CDR3 loop spans 15 amino acids. V lost 7 bases, J lost 1 base, and 9 bases stayed unmatched. CDR1 is MDHEN, CDR2 SYDVKM, per germline. The CDR3 sequence: CASMPRGTLNYGYTF. DNA for the CDR3: TGTGCCAGCATGCCCAGGGGGACACTTAACTATGGCTACACCTTC.

The chain uses TRBV20-1 and TRBJ1-1; D remains unclear. This CDR3 has 13 amino acids. CDR1 and CDR2 (germline): DFQATT, SNEGSKA (reference sequence). V was cut by 3 bases and J by 3 bases, with 11 bases left in between. DNA for the CDR3: TGCAGTGCTAGGGACGGCCGACACACTGAAGCTTTCTTT. Residues: CSARDGRHTEAFF.

The gene calls are TRBV27 and TRBJ2-3, with 7 bases aligning to TRBD1. The junction had 5 bases not matched to a gene; V was cut back by 5 bases and J by 6 bases. The CDR3 loop spans 13 amino acids. Germline V gene lookup returns CDR1 MNHEY and CDR2 SMNVEV (reference sequence). CDR3 nucleotide sequence: TGTGCCAGCAGTATAACAGGGGTGGATACGCAGTATTTT. Protein sequence: CASSITGVDTQYF.